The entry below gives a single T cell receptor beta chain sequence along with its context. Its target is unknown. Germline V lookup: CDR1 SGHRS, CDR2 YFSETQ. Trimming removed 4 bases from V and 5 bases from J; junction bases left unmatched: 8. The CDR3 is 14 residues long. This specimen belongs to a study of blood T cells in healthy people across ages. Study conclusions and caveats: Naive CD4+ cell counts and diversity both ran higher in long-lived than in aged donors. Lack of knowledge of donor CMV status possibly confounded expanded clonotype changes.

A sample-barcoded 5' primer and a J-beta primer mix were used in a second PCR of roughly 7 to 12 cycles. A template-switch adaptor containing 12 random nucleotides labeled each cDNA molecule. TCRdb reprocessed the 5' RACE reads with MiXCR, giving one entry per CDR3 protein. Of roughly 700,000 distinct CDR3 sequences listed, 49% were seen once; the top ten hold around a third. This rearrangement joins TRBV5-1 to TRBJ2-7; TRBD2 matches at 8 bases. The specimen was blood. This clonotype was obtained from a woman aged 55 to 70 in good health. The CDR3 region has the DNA TGCGCCAGCAGCACCTGGGGACTAGTTAACGAGCAGTACTTC. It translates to CASSTWGLVNEQYF.